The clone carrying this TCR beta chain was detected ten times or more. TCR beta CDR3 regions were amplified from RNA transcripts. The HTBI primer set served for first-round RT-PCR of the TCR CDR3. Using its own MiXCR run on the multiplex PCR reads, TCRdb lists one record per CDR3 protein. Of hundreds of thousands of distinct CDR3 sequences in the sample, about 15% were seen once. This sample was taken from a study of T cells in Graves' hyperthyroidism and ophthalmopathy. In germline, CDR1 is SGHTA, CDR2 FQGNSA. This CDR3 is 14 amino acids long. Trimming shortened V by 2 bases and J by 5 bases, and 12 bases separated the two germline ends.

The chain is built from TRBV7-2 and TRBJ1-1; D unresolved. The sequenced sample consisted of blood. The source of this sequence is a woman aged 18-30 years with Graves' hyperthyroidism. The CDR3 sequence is CASSLTRANTEAFF. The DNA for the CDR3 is TGTGCCAGCAGCTTAACCCGGGCGAATACTGAAGCTTTCTTT.